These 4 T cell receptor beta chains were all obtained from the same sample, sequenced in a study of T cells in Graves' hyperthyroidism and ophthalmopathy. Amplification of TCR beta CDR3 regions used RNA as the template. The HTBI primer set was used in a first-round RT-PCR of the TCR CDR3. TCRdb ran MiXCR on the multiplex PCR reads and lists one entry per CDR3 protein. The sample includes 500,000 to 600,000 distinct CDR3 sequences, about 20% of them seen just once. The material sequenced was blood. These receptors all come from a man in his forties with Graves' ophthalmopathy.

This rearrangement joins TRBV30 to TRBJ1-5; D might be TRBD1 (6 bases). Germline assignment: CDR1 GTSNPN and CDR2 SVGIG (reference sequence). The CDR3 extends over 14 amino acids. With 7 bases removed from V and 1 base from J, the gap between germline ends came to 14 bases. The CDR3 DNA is TGTGCCTTACAGGGTACTAGAAGCAATCAGCCCCAGCATTTT. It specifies CALQGTRSNQPQHF.

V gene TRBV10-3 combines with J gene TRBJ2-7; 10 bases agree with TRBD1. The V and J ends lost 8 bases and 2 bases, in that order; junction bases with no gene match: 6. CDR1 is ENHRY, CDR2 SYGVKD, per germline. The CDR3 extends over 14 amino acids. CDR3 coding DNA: TGTGCCATCCGGTGGGGGACAGGGGCCTACGAGCAGTACTTC. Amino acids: CAIRWGTGAYEQYF.

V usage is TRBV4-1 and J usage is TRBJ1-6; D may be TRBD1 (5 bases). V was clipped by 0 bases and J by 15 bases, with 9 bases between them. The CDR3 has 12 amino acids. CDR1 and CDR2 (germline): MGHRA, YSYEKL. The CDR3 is CASSQERGSLHF. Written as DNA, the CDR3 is TGCGCCAGCAGCCAAGAAAGGGGTAGCCTCCACTTT.

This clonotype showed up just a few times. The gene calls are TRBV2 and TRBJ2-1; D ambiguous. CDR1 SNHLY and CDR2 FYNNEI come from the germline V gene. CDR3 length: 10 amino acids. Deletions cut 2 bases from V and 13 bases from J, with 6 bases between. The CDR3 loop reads CASSERFQFF. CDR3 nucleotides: TGTGCCAGCAGTGAAAGGTTTCAGTTCTTC.